This T cell receptor (beta chain) came from a study of T-cell memory formation after mild COVID-19. Study conclusions and caveats: The study found contracting CD4+ clones mainly in CM and EM and contracting CD8+ clones in EMRA.

CDR3 length: 13 residues. V shed 6 bases, J shed 4 bases, and the junction held 0 bases outside the gene matches. CDR1 is WSHSY and CDR2 is SAAADI in the germline V gene. TCRdb recomputed calls from the 5' RACE reads with MiXCR, one row per CDR3 protein. Here the sample spans about 110,000 distinct CDR3 sequences, around 17% being singletons. This clonotype was recorded a few times. Antigen: not known. What was sequenced was PBMCs or a T cell subset sorted from them (not recorded which). This TCR came from a man younger than 35 who had mild COVID-19 (a few samples of this study predate the infection). Cell type and time point are not known. This chain connects TRBV10-2 to TRBJ2-3, with 11 positions matching TRBD2. The CDR3 loop is CASRLAGADTQYF. The CDR3 nucleotides read TGCGCCAGCAGACTAGCGGGGGCAGATACGCAGTATTTT.